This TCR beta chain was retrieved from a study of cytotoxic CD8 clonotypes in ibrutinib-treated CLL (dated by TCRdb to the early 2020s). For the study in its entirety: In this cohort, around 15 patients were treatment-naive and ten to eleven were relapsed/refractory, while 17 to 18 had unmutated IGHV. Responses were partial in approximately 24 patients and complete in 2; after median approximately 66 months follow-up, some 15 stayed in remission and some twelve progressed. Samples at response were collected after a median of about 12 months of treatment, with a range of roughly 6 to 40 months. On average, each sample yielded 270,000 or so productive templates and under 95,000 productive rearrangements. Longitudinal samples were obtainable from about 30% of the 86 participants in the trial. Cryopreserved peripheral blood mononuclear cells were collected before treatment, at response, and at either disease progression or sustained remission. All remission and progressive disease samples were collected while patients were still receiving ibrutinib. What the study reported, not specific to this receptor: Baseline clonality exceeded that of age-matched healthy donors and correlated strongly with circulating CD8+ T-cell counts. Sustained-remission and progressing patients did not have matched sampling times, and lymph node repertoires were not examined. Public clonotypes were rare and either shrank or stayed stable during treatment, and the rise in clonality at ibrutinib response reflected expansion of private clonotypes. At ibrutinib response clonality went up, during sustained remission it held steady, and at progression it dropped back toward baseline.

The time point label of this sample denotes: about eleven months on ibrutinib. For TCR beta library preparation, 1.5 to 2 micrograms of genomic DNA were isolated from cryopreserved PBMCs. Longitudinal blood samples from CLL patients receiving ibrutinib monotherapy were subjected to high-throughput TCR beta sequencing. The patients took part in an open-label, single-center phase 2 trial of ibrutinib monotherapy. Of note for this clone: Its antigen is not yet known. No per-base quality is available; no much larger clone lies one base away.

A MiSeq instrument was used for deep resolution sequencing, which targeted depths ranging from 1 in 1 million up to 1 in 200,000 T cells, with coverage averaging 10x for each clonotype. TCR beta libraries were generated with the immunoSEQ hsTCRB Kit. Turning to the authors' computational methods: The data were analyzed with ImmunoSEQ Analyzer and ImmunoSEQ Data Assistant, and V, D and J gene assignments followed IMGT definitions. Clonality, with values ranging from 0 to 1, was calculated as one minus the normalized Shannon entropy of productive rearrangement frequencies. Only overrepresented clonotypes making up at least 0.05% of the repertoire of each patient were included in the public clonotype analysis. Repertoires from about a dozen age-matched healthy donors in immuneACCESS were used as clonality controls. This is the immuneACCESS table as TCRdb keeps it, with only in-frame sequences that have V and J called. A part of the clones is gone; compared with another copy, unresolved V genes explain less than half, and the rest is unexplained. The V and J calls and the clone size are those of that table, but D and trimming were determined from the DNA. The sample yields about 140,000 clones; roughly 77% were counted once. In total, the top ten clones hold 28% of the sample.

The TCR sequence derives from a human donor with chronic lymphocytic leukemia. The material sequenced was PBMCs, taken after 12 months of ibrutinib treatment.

The DNA sequence reads TGCGCCAGCAGCCTAACTAGCGGGAGCGGAGATACGCAGTATTTT. It codes for CASSLTSGSGDTQYF. The V and J genes are TRBV5-1 and TRBJ2-3; TRBD2 lines up with 11 middle nucleotides. Based on the germline V gene, the CDR1 and CDR2 sequences are SGHRS and YFSETQ. The CDR3 runs 15 amino acids, cysteine and phenylalanine included. Of the read, only the CDR3 DNA is kept; its 45 bases are in frame from base 1. Ends trimmed: V by 4 bases, J by 5 bases; bases unmatched to a gene: 6.